What follows are 32 T cell receptor beta chains derived from one specimen sequenced in a study of neurological immune-mediated disorders. MiXCR, applied by TCRdb to the 5' RACE reads, yields one record per CDR3 protein. The table has around 33,000 distinct CDR3 sequences, under 9.5% seen once. The sample consisted of PBMCs. The receptors derive from a woman aged 40 to 50 in good health.

At least ten counts were recorded for this clonotype. The chain carries TRBV7-9 and TRBJ2-1, with 10 nucleotides matching TRBD2. Unmatched junction bases numbered 4, after V lost 5 bases and J lost 3 bases. Germline values: CDR1 SEHNR, CDR2 FQNEAQ (reference sequence). The CDR3 runs 15 residues. CDR3 region: CASSRTSGFYNEQFF. CDR3 DNA sequence: TGTGCCAGCAGCCGGACTAGCGGATTCTACAATGAGCAGTTCTTC.

There are many counts of this clonotype. This rearrangement joins TRBV3-1 to TRBJ1-6; the D is unclear. Germline CDR1 is LGHDT and CDR2 is YNNKEL (reference sequence). This CDR3 has 16 amino acids. V was trimmed by 4 bases and J by 7 bases, leaving 17 bases between them. CDR3 in amino acids: CASSRERASGNSPLHF. CDR3 sequence (DNA): TGTGCCAGCAGCCGAGAACGGGCCTCGGGGAATTCACCCCTCCACTTT. Looking up the rest from reference TRBV3-1 and TRBJ1-6 gives the full variable domain: DTAVSQTPKYLVTQMGNDKSIKCEQNLGHDTMYWYKQDSKKFLKIMFSYNNKELIINETVPNRFSPKSPDKAHLNLHINSLELGDSAVYFCASSRERASGNSPLHFGNGTRLTVT.

In this sample, this clonotype turned up many times. V usage is TRBV5-1 and J usage is TRBJ1-2; 10 bases are a match to TRBD1. Trimming removed 4 bases from V and 7 bases from J; junction bases left unmatched: 7. CDR1 is SGHRS, CDR2 YFSETQ, per germline. CDR3 length: 14 amino acids. CDR3 in DNA: TGCGCCAGCAGCCCGGGACAGGGGACAGGTGGCTACACCTTC. It specifies CASSPGQGTGGYTF.

This clonotype was observed at least ten times. This chain links TRBV5-5 with TRBJ2-3; TRBD1 is a possible D gene (6 bases). V lost 4 bases and J 6 bases, leaving 18 bases between the germline ends. The CDR3 is 15 residues long. Germline values: CDR1 SGHKS, CDR2 YYEKEE (reference sequence). DNA of the CDR3: TGTGCCAGCAGCCCGGGACACACTAGGGAGGATACGCAGTATTTT. Amino acid sequence: CASSPGHTREDTQYF.

This clonotype was observed at least ten times. The rearrangement links TRBV18 to TRBJ1-5; D is uncertain. This CDR3 region has 13 residues. Germline V gene lookup returns CDR1 KGHSH and CDR2 LQKENI. V lost 5 bases, J lost 3 bases, and 8 bases lay in between. The CDR3 DNA reads TGTGCCAGCTCAGTGGGCCTCAATCAGCCCCAGCATTTT. Amino acid sequence: CASSVGLNQPQHF.

This clonotype was seen ten or more times. The genes are TRBV5-1 and TRBJ1-5; weak D call: TRBD1 (5 bases). V gave up 0 bases and J gave up 7 bases, with 14 bases separating them. The length of the CDR3 is 15 residues. Germline lookup yields CDR1 SGHRS and CDR2 YFSETQ. The CDR3 sequence: CASSLAGDSGQPQHF. The CDR3 DNA reads TGCGCCAGCAGCTTGGCCGGGGACTCGGGACAGCCCCAGCATTTT. Variable domain in full (rest from reference TRBV5-1 and TRBJ1-5): KAGVTQTPRYLIKTRGQQVTLSCSPISGHRSVSWYQQTPGQGLQFLFEYFSETQRNKGNFPGRFSGRQFSNSRSEMNVSTLELGDSALYLCASSLAGDSGQPQHFGDGTRLSIL.

Many counts were recorded for this clonotype. V and J are TRBV7-8 and TRBJ2-2; D remains unclear. This CDR3 is 16 amino acids long. Between the trimmed V and J ends, which lost 4 bases and 2 bases, there was a span of 14 bases. Germline CDR1 and CDR2: SGHVS and FQNEAQ. CDR3 sequence: CASSSGQLINTGELFF. CDR3 nucleotide sequence: TGTGCCAGCAGCTCCGGGCAATTAATTAACACCGGGGAGCTGTTTTTT.

The table lists this clonotype with many counts. The chain employs TRBV28 and TRBJ1-5; unclear D gene. V dropped 8 bases and J dropped 5 bases, with 22 bases sitting between them. In germline, CDR1 is MDHEN, CDR2 SYDVKM. The CDR3 runs to 16 residues. The DNA of the CDR3 is TGTGCCAGCGGCTCTCCATCGGGGAGGCTTCATCAGCCCCAGCATTTT. This codes for CASGSPSGRLHQPQHF. The full variable domain, its missing parts supplied by reference TRBV28 and TRBJ1-5, is DVKVTQSSRYLVKRTGEKVFLECVQDMDHENMFWYRQDPGLGLRLIYFSYDVKMKEKGDIPEGYSVSREKKERFSLILESASTNQTSMYLCASGSPSGRLHQPQHFGDGTRLSIL.

This clonotype was detected many times. The rearrangement uses TRBV20-1 and TRBJ1-2, with TRBD1 matching 9 bases. The V gene end was trimmed by 5 bases and the J gene end by 1 base; junction bases not matched to a gene: 5. CDR1 is DFQATT, CDR2 SNEGSKA, per germline (reference sequence). This CDR3 spans 14 amino acids. In DNA, the CDR3 is TGCAGTGCTGCCCGGGACAGGGATAACTATGGCTACACCTTC. Translating it yields CSAARDRDNYGYTF.

The sample holds many counts of this clonotype. The chain joins TRBV6-1 to TRBJ2-3; 11 bases are shared with TRBD2. The CDR3 is made up of 15 amino acids. In germline, CDR1 is MNHNS, CDR2 SASEGT. Trimming at V came to 2 bases and at J to 4 bases, leaving 2 bases not matched to a gene. The CDR3 coding sequence is TGTGCCAGCAGTGAACTAGCGGGGGGAGCAGATACGCAGTATTTT. Residues: CASSELAGGADTQYF.

In this sample, this clonotype turned up many times. The CDR3 DNA sequence: TGTGCCAGCAGTGCTACAGGATTAAACGAGCAGTACGTC. Its translation: CASSATGLNEQYV. V gene TRBV6-1 combines with J gene TRBJ2-7; TRBD1 is a possible D gene (5 bases). Trimming removed 4 bases at V and 5 bases at J, with 12 bases between. This CDR3 comprises 13 residues. Looked up from germline, CDR1 is MNHNS and CDR2 is SASEGT.

At least ten counts were recorded for this clonotype. The gene calls are TRBV12-3 or TRBV12-4 and TRBJ1-1; unclear D gene. This CDR3 comprises 14 residues. V dropped 0 bases and J dropped 4 bases, with 9 bases sitting between them. Here the CDR3 reads CASSLAFASTEAFF. CDR3 coding DNA: TGTGCCAGCAGTTTAGCGTTTGCAAGCACTGAAGCTTTCTTT.

This clonotype was detected ten times or more. The chain combines TRBV15 with TRBJ2-7, with a possible D match to TRBD2 (6 bases). The CDR3 loop spans 15 amino acids. Between the trimmed V and J ends, which lost 5 bases and 5 bases, there was a span of 19 bases. Germline assignment: CDR1 LNHNV and CDR2 YYDKDF (reference sequence). The CDR3 here is CATSLPHGEENEQYV. In DNA form, the CDR3 reads TGTGCCACCAGCTTGCCCCACGGGGAGGAGAACGAGCAGTACGTC.

This clonotype came up many times. The chain combines TRBV7-9 with TRBJ1-1; D is possibly TRBD1 (5 bases). The CDR3 has 15 residues. V gave up 1 base and J gave up 0 bases, with 9 bases separating them. Looked up from germline, CDR1 is SEHNR and CDR2 is FQNEAQ (reference sequence). The CDR3 loop reads CASSLVGALNTEAFF. The CDR3 region has the DNA TGTGCCAGCAGCTTAGTCGGGGCCCTGAACACTGAAGCTTTCTTT.

This clonotype appeared many times. CDR3 nucleotide sequence: TGCGCCAGCAGCTTGGGCCTTGGACAGGGAGGGGAAAAACTGTTTTTT. Amino acids: CASSLGLGQGGEKLFF. The rearrangement uses TRBV5-1 and TRBJ1-4; 8 nucleotides match TRBD1. Germline-derived CDR1 and CDR2 are SGHRS and YFSETQ. The CDR3 runs 16 residues. V lost 0 bases, J lost 8 bases, and 9 bases stayed unmatched.

This clonotype has only a few counts. The chain recombines TRBV6-1 with TRBJ2-4; D uncertain. V was cut by 6 bases and J by 0 bases, with 9 bases left in between. The CDR3 totals 14 residues. The V gene's germline CDR1 is MNHNS and CDR2 SASEGT. In DNA form, the CDR3 reads TGTGCCAGCAGGGTGGCCCCAGCCAAAAACATTCAGTACTTC. It codes for CASRVAPAKNIQYF.

In this sample, this clonotype turned up many times. The CDR3 nucleotides are TGCGCCAGCAGTGAGGAAGGCCTGGGAACAGATACGCAGTATTTT. It yields the protein CASSEEGLGTDTQYF. The V call is TRBV10-2, the J call TRBJ2-3; no definite D call. Trimming shortened V by 2 bases and J by 3 bases, and 12 bases separated the two germline ends. Germline V gene data show CDR1 as WSHSY and CDR2 as SAAADI. The CDR3 consists of 15 residues.

There are many counts of this clonotype. This chain uses TRBV14 with TRBJ2-7; TRBD1 matches at 9 bases. The germline gives CDR1 SGHDN, CDR2 FVKESK. The CDR3 runs 17 residues. Trimming took 1 base from V and 2 from J; bases not matched to a gene: 9. Here the CDR3 reads CASSQGDRVGWTYEQYF. The CDR3 DNA sequence: TGTGCCAGCAGCCAAGGGGACAGGGTAGGATGGACCTACGAGCAGTACTTC. Supplemented by reference TRBV14 and TRBJ2-7, the full variable domain reads EAGVTQFPSHSVIEKGQTVTLRCDPISGHDNLYWYRRVMGKEIKFLLHFVKESKQDESGMPNNRFLAERTGGTYSTLKVQPAELEDSGVYFCASSQGDRVGWTYEQYFGPGTRLTVT.

This clonotype was observed a handful of times. CDR3: CASRNRVGNSPLHF. In nucleotides, the CDR3 is TGTGCCAGCAGAAACAGGGTTGGTAATTCACCCCTCCACTTT. The rearrangement joins TRBV7-2 to TRBJ1-6; D may be TRBD1 (6 bases). V lost 6 bases and J 6 bases, leaving 12 bases between the germline ends. Per germline, CDR1 SGHTA and CDR2 FQGNSA. This CDR3 region has 14 residues.

This clonotype was counted ten times or more. The chain links TRBV7-6 to TRBJ2-3; 9 bases match TRBD2. V was clipped by 3 bases and J by 4 bases; unmatched bases: 8. The length of the CDR3 is 16 residues. Germline loops: CDR1 SGHVS, CDR2 FNYEAQ. The CDR3: CASSFSSGRRADTQYF. The CDR3 nucleotides are TGTGCCAGCAGCTTTTCCAGCGGGAGGAGGGCAGATACGCAGTATTTT.

This clonotype was picked up a small number of times. The V call is TRBV29-1, the J call TRBJ2-7; 13 bases fit TRBD2. This CDR3 comprises 12 residues. Germline-derived CDR1 and CDR2 are SQVTM and ANQGSEA. V lost 7 bases to trimming and J lost 7 bases; unmatched junction nucleotides: 4. CDR3 DNA: TGCAGCGCGACTAGCGGGAGGTATGAGCAGTACTTC. Its protein product is CSATSGRYEQYF.

This clonotype appeared many times. The V call is TRBV21-1, the J call TRBJ2-1; the table assigns TRBD1, which was not confirmed against the DNA. TRBV21-1 is a documented pseudogene. This CDR3 has 18 amino acids. In DNA, the CDR3 is TGTGCCAGCAGGCGAAGGCAACAGGGCGGAGATGGTTACAATGAGCAGTTCTTC. Protein product: CASRRRQQGGDGYNEQFF.

The table lists this clonotype with many counts. The V gene is TRBV12-3 or TRBV12-4, the J gene TRBJ1-4; TRBD1 might be the D (5 bases). CDR3 length: 14 amino acids. The germline V and J ends were trimmed by 8 bases and 4 bases, with 14 bases remaining between them. The CDR3 is CASSPGRSNEKLFF. The CDR3 DNA follows: TGTGCCAGCTCTCCGGGACGGAGTAATGAAAAACTGTTTTTT.

This clonotype was seen repeatedly, ten times or more. The chain combines TRBV10-3 with TRBJ2-3; D is uncertain. The CDR3 is made up of 16 amino acids. Germline V lookup: CDR1 ENHRY, CDR2 SYGVKD. Trimming left V 0 bases short and J 3 bases short, with 13 bases between. Written as DNA, the CDR3 is TGTGCCATCAGTGAGTCGACGGGTGGTAAGACAGATACGCAGTATTTT. This encodes CAISESTGGKTDTQYF.

This clonotype was recorded at least ten times. Here the CDR3 reads CASSLSSGGNYGYTF. DNA of the CDR3: TGTGCCAGCAGTTTGTCGTCAGGGGGAAACTATGGCTACACCTTC. The chain carries TRBV12-3 or TRBV12-4 and TRBJ1-2, with 7 bases fitting TRBD1. The CDR3 has 15 amino acids. Trimming at V came to 3 bases and at J to 2 bases, leaving 6 bases not matched to a gene.

This clonotype was observed many times. The CDR3 DNA reads as TGTGCCAGCAGCCCTAGGATGGACACCGGGGAGCTGTTTTTT. Translating gives CASSPRMDTGELFF. The V and J genes are TRBV7-9 and TRBJ2-2; the D is unclear. The CDR3 length is 14 residues. V was cut by 5 bases and J by 3 bases, with 10 bases left in between. Germline CDR1 reads SEHNR; CDR2 reads FQNEAQ (reference sequence).

In this sample, this clonotype turned up many times. The chain is built from TRBV7-9 and TRBJ2-2; 7 bases are a match to TRBD1. The CDR3 contains 16 residues. CDR1 and CDR2 from the germline V gene are SEHNR and FQNEAQ (reference sequence). With V trimmed by 1 base and J by 6 bases, 8 bases remained unmatched. CDR3 region: CASSLVQGVHPGELFF. In nucleotides, the CDR3 is TGTGCCAGCAGCTTAGTTCAGGGGGTACATCCCGGGGAGCTGTTTTTT.

This clonotype was observed many times. This rearrangement joins TRBV5-8 to TRBJ1-5; D is uncertain. CDR3 length: 17 amino acids. Per germline, CDR1 SGHTS and CDR2 YDEGEE. V shed 2 bases and J shed 2 bases, with 17 bases lying between them. The CDR3: CASSFSRGVSGNQPQHF. The CDR3 nucleotides read TGTGCCAGCAGCTTCAGTCGTGGAGTTTCTGGCAATCAGCCCCAGCATTTT.

This clonotype was recorded at least ten times. The gene calls are TRBV6-1 and TRBJ2-2; the D gene could be TRBD1 or TRBD2 (5 bases each). Trimming cost V 10 bases and J 4 bases, with 16 bases left between them. The CDR3 covers 14 residues. Germline CDR1 and CDR2: MNHNS and SASEGT. The CDR3 loop reads CAIQVVGTTGELFF. The CDR3 DNA reads TGTGCCATCCAGGTGGTAGGGACCACCGGGGAGCTGTTTTTT.

This clonotype was recorded many times. The V call is TRBV5-1, the J call TRBJ2-1; 8 bases align to TRBD2. The CDR3 consists of 15 residues. Trimming cost V 0 bases and J 5 bases; bases outside gene matches: 4. Germline CDR1 and CDR2: SGHRS and YFSETQ. CDR3 residues: CASSLAGGANNEQFF. CDR3 DNA: TGCGCCAGCAGCTTGGCCGGGGGGGCTAACAATGAGCAGTTCTTC.

This clonotype was seen repeatedly, ten times or more. The V call is TRBV7-8, the J call TRBJ2-3; TRBD2 agrees at 9 bases. CDR1 SGHVS and CDR2 FQNEAQ come from the germline V gene. Trimming cost V 5 bases and J 5 bases; bases outside gene matches: 8. This CDR3 comprises 15 residues. CDR3 in amino acids: CASSPSAGGGDTQYF. The CDR3 DNA reads as TGTGCCAGCAGCCCCTCAGCGGGGGGAGGAGATACGCAGTATTTT. The complete variable domain, with remaining parts taken from reference TRBV7-8 and TRBJ2-3, reads GAGVSQSPRYKVAKRGQDVALRCDPISGHVSLFWYQQALGQGPEFLTYFQNEAQLDKSGLPSDRFFAERPEGSVSTLKIQRTQQEDSAVYLCASSPSAGGGDTQYFGPGTRLTVL.

This clonotype has ten or more counts. This chain joins TRBV20-1 and TRBJ2-3, with D perhaps assigned TRBD1 or TRBD2 (6 bases each). Trimming shortened V by 1 base and J by 5 bases, and 13 bases separated the two germline ends. Germline V gene data show CDR1 as DFQATT and CDR2 as SNEGSKA (reference sequence). The CDR3 extends over 14 amino acids. The CDR3 reads CSARGRGAVDTQYF. The DNA for the CDR3 is TGCAGTGCTAGAGGGAGGGGGGCGGTAGATACGCAGTATTTT.